This T cell receptor (beta chain) was obtained from a study of cytomegalovirus exposure and HLA in healthy donors. The PCR contained 60 Vbeta and 13 Jbeta primers. Only in-frame clones appear in the TCRdb table, and some are missing; sequencing was by immunoSEQ multiplex PCR. Altogether about 130,000 clones are present, 77% being singletons, with the ten largest covering around 4%. The CDR3 runs 14 residues. The ends were cut back, 2 bases at V and 4 bases at J, with 12 bases in the middle. CDR1 and CDR2 from the germline V gene are SGHVS and FQNEAQ. The sequenced sample consisted of PBMCs. The clonotype was recovered from a male donor in good health and CMV-seropositive. The chain employs TRBV7-8 and TRBJ2-7; D might be TRBD2 (5 bases). The CDR3 is CASSLRKRLYEQYF. The CDR3 coding sequence is TGTGCCAGCAGCTTAAGAAAGCGGTTATACGAGCAGTACTTC.